Following are 30 T cell receptor beta chains from one sample sequenced in a study of cytomegalovirus exposure and HLA in healthy donors. In the PCR, 60 Vbeta and 13 Jbeta primers were used. The assay was immunoSEQ multiplex PCR, and TCRdb's table has in-frame clones only and misses some. The sample consists of around 150,000 clones, over 70% of them appearing once. Input material: PBMCs. The receptors shown here come from a man aged 40-50 years in good health and CMV-seronegative.

The chain carries TRBV19 and TRBJ1-2; 9 nucleotides line up with TRBD1. CDR1 LNHDA and CDR2 SQIVND come from the germline V gene (reference sequence). CDR3 size: 16 residues. V was clipped by 4 bases and J by 3 bases; unmatched bases: 9. CDR3 DNA: TGTGCCAGTAGTACACGACAGGGGGGGCGAGACTATGGCTACACCTTC. It encodes CASSTRQGGRDYGYTF.

J is TRBJ2-2 and V is TRBV11-2; no definite D call. Germline CDR1 and CDR2: SGHAT and FQNNGV. The CDR3 loop spans 11 amino acids. Trimming shortened V by 5 bases and J by 7 bases, and 5 bases separated the two germline ends. In DNA, the CDR3 is TGTGCCAGCAGCCCAGGCGGGGAGCTGTTTTTT. It translates to CASSPGGELFF.

This clone has a handful of counts. The chain joins TRBV28 to TRBJ2-6; D might be TRBD1 (5 bases). V was clipped by 6 bases and J by 3 bases, with 21 bases between them. This CDR3 comprises 18 residues. The germline gives CDR1 MDHEN, CDR2 SYDVKM. The CDR3 reads CASSVDGLPRDGANVLTF. The CDR3 region has the DNA TGTGCCAGCAGCGTTGACGGCCTCCCCAGGGATGGGGCCAACGTCCTGACTTTC.

Relative to its sample, this clone is medium-sized. This chain uses TRBV6-5 with TRBJ2-7; 8 nucleotides match TRBD2. CDR3 length: 14 amino acids. Trimming removed 2 bases from V and 5 bases from J; junction bases left unmatched: 5. Per germline, CDR1 MNHEY and CDR2 SVGAGI. The CDR3, as DNA: TGTGCCAGCAGTTACGTGGTTAGCGGGAACGAGCAGTACTTC. It is translated as CASSYVVSGNEQYF.

V gene TRBV9 combines with J gene TRBJ1-2, with TRBD1 as a possible D gene (5 bases). Germline CDR1 reads SGDLS; CDR2 reads YYNGEE. The CDR3 is 13 amino acids. The V gene lost 4 bases and the J gene lost 8 bases, with 15 bases spanning the gap. CDR3 in amino acids: CASSQVGGRGYTF. The DNA for the CDR3 is TGTGCCAGCAGCCAAGTGGGGGGAAGGGGCTACACCTTC.

In its sample, this clone was seen a few times. The rearrangement uses TRBV25-1 and TRBJ2-7, with no clear D. CDR1 is MGHDK, CDR2 SYGVNS, per germline. V was shortened by 6 bases and J by 3 bases, with 9 bases between the two germline ends. This CDR3 region has 12 residues. CDR3: CASSEVIYEQYF. The CDR3 DNA sequence: TGTGCCAGCAGCGAAGTCATCTACGAGCAGTACTTC.

The V call is TRBV5-1, the J call TRBJ2-1; 9 positions agree with TRBD1. Germline assignment: CDR1 SGHRS and CDR2 YFSETQ. The CDR3 has 15 residues. V lost 7 bases, J lost 7 bases, and 12 bases stayed unmatched. The CDR3 DNA is TGCGCCAGCCAGAACTGGGACAGGGTAGGAAATGAGCAGTTCTTC. It yields the protein CASQNWDRVGNEQFF.

This chain links TRBV7-2 with TRBJ2-3; 11 bases agree with TRBD2. Germline V CDR1 and CDR2: SGHTA, FQGNSA. After removal of 4 bases from V and 5 bases from J, the junction contained 11 bases not matched to a gene. This CDR3 spans 17 amino acids. The CDR3 spells CASSSTSNSGGGDTQYF. The CDR3 DNA follows: TGTGCCAGCAGCTCAACCTCGAATAGCGGGGGGGGAGATACGCAGTATTTT. Full variable domain (remainder filled in from reference TRBV7-2 and TRBJ2-3): GAGVSQSPSNKVTEKGKDVELRCDPISGHTALYWYRQSLGQGLEFLIYFQGNSAPDKSGLPSDRFSAERTGGSVSTLTIQRTQQEDSAVYLCASSSTSNSGGGDTQYFGPGTRLTVL.

This rearrangement joins TRBV4-3 to TRBJ1-5; perhaps TRBD1 as D (6 bases). There are 15 residues in the CDR3. CDR1 LGHNA and CDR2 YSLEER come from the germline V gene. V was pared by 1 base and J by 3 bases, with 10 bases between. The CDR3 here is CASSQAQGTNQPQHF. The CDR3 coding sequence is TGCGCCAGCAGCCAAGCACAGGGCACCAATCAGCCCCAGCATTTT.

This clone was recorded a few times. The chain links TRBV10-3 to TRBJ1-3; 7 bases map to TRBD1. This CDR3 has 15 amino acids. The V and J ends lost 6 bases and 2 bases, in that order; junction bases with no gene match: 7. From germline, CDR1 is ENHRY and CDR2 SYGVKD. The CDR3 reads CAIRASTGPGNTIYF. The CDR3 DNA reads as TGTGCCATCAGAGCTTCGACAGGGCCTGGAAACACCATATATTTT.

This chain uses TRBV30 with TRBJ1-5, with D hard to call. Germline assignment: CDR1 GTSNPN and CDR2 SVGIG (reference sequence). V lost 3 bases, J lost 0 bases, and 9 bases lay in between. CDR3 length: 14 amino acids. CDR3 protein: CAWRTRGSNQPQHF. CDR3 nucleotides: TGTGCCTGGAGGACACGGGGTAGCAATCAGCCCCAGCATTTT.

This clone occurred once. The chain links TRBV6-1 to TRBJ2-3; D is undetermined. The length of the CDR3 is 15 residues. Germline CDR1 is MNHNS and CDR2 is SASEGT. V was shortened by 10 bases and J by 3 bases, with 20 bases between the two germline ends. This CDR3 is CATKTARYRTDTQYF. As DNA, the CDR3 is TGTGCCACCAAAACGGCCAGGTACCGTACAGATACGCAGTATTTT.

This clone has a handful of counts. The chain uses TRBV7-9 and TRBJ1-1; D remains ambiguous. CDR1 SEHNR and CDR2 FQNEAQ come from the germline V gene (reference sequence). The CDR3 spans 17 residues. Deletions cut 5 bases from V and 0 bases from J, with 19 bases between. Written as DNA, the CDR3 is TGTGCCAGCAGCCGCCAGCTGGTTCGGGGAATGAACACTGAAGCTTTCTTT. Protein: CASSRQLVRGMNTEAFF.

The chain recombines TRBV6-5 with TRBJ2-7; weak D call: TRBD2 (6 bases). V was shortened by 6 bases and J by 2 bases, with 14 bases between the two germline ends. The CDR3 spans 14 residues. CDR1 and CDR2 (germline): MNHEY, SVGAGI. The CDR3 region is CASSRGIPPYEQYF. Here the CDR3 DNA reads TGTGCCAGCAGCCGGGGGATTCCCCCCTACGAGCAGTACTTC.

The CDR3 loop is CASSLGQPLNTEAFF. DNA for the CDR3: TGTGCCAGCAGCTTAGGACAGCCTTTGAACACTGAAGCTTTCTTT. This chain uses TRBV11-3 with TRBJ1-1; a weak D match, TRBD1 (5 bases). CDR1 is SGHNT and CDR2 is YENEEA in the germline V gene. The CDR3 consists of 15 residues. The V gene lost 1 base and the J gene lost 0 bases, with 9 bases spanning the gap.

The rearrangement links TRBV6-1 to TRBJ2-7; 7 bases align to TRBD2. CDR1 and CDR2 from the germline V gene are MNHNS and SASEGT. Losses at the gene ends were 6 bases for V and 3 bases for J; bases not matched to a gene: 5. This CDR3 comprises 13 residues. The CDR3 reads CASSLTSIYEQYF. As DNA, the CDR3 is TGTGCCAGCAGCTTGACTAGCATCTACGAGCAGTACTTC.

The chain couples TRBV6-5 to TRBJ2-5, with 10 positions matching TRBD2. Germline CDR1 reads MNHEY; CDR2 reads SVGAGI. The ends lost 2 bases at V and 1 base at J; junction bases unmatched: 1. The CDR3 loop spans 15 amino acids. Here the CDR3 reads CASSYLAGAQETQYF. The CDR3 DNA reads TGTGCCAGCAGTTACCTAGCGGGGGCCCAAGAGACCCAGTACTTC.

The chain has TRBV5-1 and TRBJ2-5, with TRBD2 matching over 9 bases. This CDR3 contains 15 residues. CDR1 is SGHRS and CDR2 is YFSETQ in the germline V gene. Trimming at V came to 5 bases and at J to 5 bases, leaving 10 bases not matched to a gene. CDR3 sequence: CASSGGGAGRETQYF. The CDR3 DNA is TGCGCCAGCAGTGGCGGGGGGGCCGGGCGGGAGACCCAGTACTTC.

CDR3 residues: CASSQGVSAYEQYF. CDR3 nucleotide sequence: TGCGCCAGCAGCCAAGGTGTTAGTGCCTACGAGCAGTACTTC. The chain has TRBV4-3 and TRBJ2-7, with no clear D. Germline values: CDR1 LGHNA, CDR2 YSLEER. V was pared by 1 base and J by 2 bases, with 9 bases between. The CDR3 length is 14 residues.

The chain links TRBV30 to TRBJ1-4; D ambiguous. From germline, CDR1 is GTSNPN and CDR2 SVGIG (reference sequence). Trimming removed 2 bases at V and 10 bases at J, with 26 bases between. The CDR3 is 17 amino acids. CDR3 in DNA: TGTGCCTGGAGTCCCCCGTACGCCCGGACCGTAAGCGGAAAACTGTTTTTT. The encoded protein is CAWSPPYARTVSGKLFF.

The genes are TRBV7-7 and TRBJ2-3; 10 nucleotides agree with TRBD1. The J segment lost 3 bases and the V segment lost 5 bases, leaving 2 bases of the junction unmatched. The CDR3 is made up of 14 amino acids. CDR1 is SSHAT and CDR2 is FNYEAQ in the germline V gene (reference sequence). CDR3 nucleotides: TGTGCCAGCAGCCAGGGACAGGGGACAGATACGCAGTATTTT. It is translated as CASSQGQGTDTQYF.

This chain connects TRBV12-5 to TRBJ1-1, with D tentatively TRBD1 (5 bases). Germline V gene sequence: CDR1 LGHNT, CDR2 FRNRAP. V shed 6 bases and J shed 4 bases, with 15 bases lying between them. This CDR3 contains 14 residues. The CDR3 is CASGLTVGVTEAFF. CDR3 DNA sequence: TGTGCTAGTGGCCTGACAGTTGGCGTCACTGAAGCTTTCTTT.

The gene calls are TRBV9 and TRBJ1-2; tentatively, D is TRBD1 (6 bases). Deletions cut 5 bases from V and 2 bases from J, with 13 bases between. The CDR3 loop spans 14 amino acids. Germline-derived CDR1 and CDR2 are SGDLS and YYNGEE. For the CDR3, the DNA is TGTGCCAGCAGGGGGGGGCAGGGAAACTATGGCTACACCTTC. It translates to CASRGGQGNYGYTF.

A few counts support this clone. V gene TRBV7-9 combines with J gene TRBJ1-4; a possible D gene is TRBD1 (6 bases). This CDR3 is 15 amino acids long. V shed 3 bases and J shed 7 bases, with 15 bases lying between them. The germline gives CDR1 SEHNR, CDR2 FQNEAQ (reference sequence). The CDR3 reads CASSFSGALSEKLFF. CDR3 sequence (DNA): TGTGCCAGCAGCTTTTCAGGGGCCCTGAGTGAAAAACTGTTTTTT.

The chain joins TRBV11-2 to TRBJ2-2; TRBD2 is a possible D gene (7 bases). V lost 5 bases, J lost 4 bases, and 17 bases lay in between. CDR3 length: 16 amino acids. CDR1 is SGHAT, CDR2 FQNNGV, per germline. CDR3 residues: CASSQGRGGATGELFF. In DNA form, the CDR3 reads TGTGCCAGCAGCCAAGGGCGTGGGGGGGCCACCGGGGAGCTGTTTTTT.

The genes are TRBV9 and TRBJ2-5; TRBD2 might be the D (5 bases). CDR3 length equals 14 residues. Trimming cost V 5 bases and J 1 base, with 12 bases left between them. The germline CDR1 and CDR2 sequences are SGDLS and YYNGEE. The CDR3 loop is CASRAGLAQETQYF. The CDR3 DNA reads TGTGCCAGCAGAGCCGGACTCGCCCAAGAGACCCAGTACTTC.

V is TRBV9 and J is TRBJ1-2, with D possibly matching TRBD1 (5 bases). The ends were cut back, 5 bases at V and 5 bases at J, with 19 bases in the middle. The V gene's germline CDR1 is SGDLS and CDR2 YYNGEE. The CDR3 covers 15 residues. In DNA, the CDR3 is TGTGCCAGCAGTGAGGGAGGGGCGTCTTCTTATGGCTACACCTTC. This encodes CASSEGGASSYGYTF.

This clone appeared once. The V gene is TRBV27, the J gene TRBJ2-5, with D tentatively TRBD2 (5 bases). V was clipped by 0 bases and J by 13 bases, with 15 bases between them. Germline CDR1 is MNHEY and CDR2 is SMNVEV (reference sequence). This CDR3 comprises 13 residues. DNA of the CDR3: TGTGCCAGCAGTTTATCGATGGGGAGTATCCGGTACTTC. It specifies CASSLSMGSIRYF.

This chain joins TRBV19 and TRBJ1-2, with a possible D match to TRBD1 (6 bases). Germline V lookup: CDR1 LNHDA, CDR2 SQIVND (reference sequence). Trimming shortened V by 0 bases and J by 6 bases, and 11 bases separated the two germline ends. CDR3 size: 14 residues. This CDR3 is CASSIERTAHGYTF. CDR3 DNA sequence: TGTGCCAGTAGTATAGAGAGGACAGCCCATGGCTACACCTTC. The full variable domain, in which reference TRBV19 and TRBJ1-2 provide the parts outside the CDR3, is DGGITQSPKYLFRKEGQNVTLSCEQNLNHDAMYWYRQDPGQGLRLIYYSQIVNDFQKGDIAEGYSVSREKKESFPLTVTSAQKNPTAFYLCASSIERTAHGYTFGSGTRLTVV.

The chain recombines TRBV19 with TRBJ2-7, with 10 nucleotides matching TRBD1. The CDR3 loop spans 14 amino acids. Germline assignment: CDR1 LNHDA and CDR2 SQIVND (reference sequence). V lost 6 bases, J lost 12 bases, and 14 bases stayed unmatched. The CDR3 coding sequence is TGTGCCAGTAGACCCTCAGGGACAGGGGTCCTAGCGTACTTC. Amino acid sequence: CASRPSGTGVLAYF.